The entry below describes one T cell receptor (beta chain). PCR was performed using 60 Vbeta and 13 Jbeta primers. Sequencing was performed with immunoSEQ multiplex PCR; in TCRdb, only in-frame clones are kept and a portion is missing. Counted here are about 140,000 clones, about four fifths occurring once; the ten biggest clones make up approximately 3.2%. The entry originates in a study of cytomegalovirus exposure and HLA in healthy donors. The sample taken for sequencing was PBMCs. This receptor was taken from a man between 18 and 35 years old in good health and CMV-seropositive.

The CDR3 DNA is TGTGCCAGCGGGTGGACAGGGGTGAACACTGAAGCTTTCTTT. Amino acid sequence: CASGWTGVNTEAFF. The rearrangement joins TRBV27 to TRBJ1-1; 9 bases match TRBD1. J lost 0 bases, V lost 8 bases, and 4 bases had no gene match. The CDR3 consists of 14 residues. CDR1 and CDR2 from the germline V gene are MNHEY and SMNVEV (reference sequence).